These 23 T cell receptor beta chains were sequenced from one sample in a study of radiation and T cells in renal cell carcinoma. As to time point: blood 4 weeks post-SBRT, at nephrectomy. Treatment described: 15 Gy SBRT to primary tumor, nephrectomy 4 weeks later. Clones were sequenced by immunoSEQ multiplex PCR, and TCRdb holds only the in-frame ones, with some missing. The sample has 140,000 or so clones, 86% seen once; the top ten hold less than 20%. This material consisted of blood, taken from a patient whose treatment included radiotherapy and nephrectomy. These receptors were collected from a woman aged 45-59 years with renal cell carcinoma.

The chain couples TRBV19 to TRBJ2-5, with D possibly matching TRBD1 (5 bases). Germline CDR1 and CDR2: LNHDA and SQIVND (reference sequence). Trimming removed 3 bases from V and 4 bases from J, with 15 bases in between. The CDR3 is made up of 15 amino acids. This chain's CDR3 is CASSIFQGPGETQYF. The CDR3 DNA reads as TGTGCCAGTAGTATTTTCCAGGGTCCAGGAGAGACCCAGTACTTC.

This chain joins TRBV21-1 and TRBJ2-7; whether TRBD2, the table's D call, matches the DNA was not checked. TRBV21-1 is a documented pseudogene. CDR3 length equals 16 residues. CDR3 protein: CASSKVPGSPPYEQYF. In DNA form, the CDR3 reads TGTGCCAGCAGCAAAGTCCCCGGGAGTCCCCCCTACGAGCAGTACTTC.

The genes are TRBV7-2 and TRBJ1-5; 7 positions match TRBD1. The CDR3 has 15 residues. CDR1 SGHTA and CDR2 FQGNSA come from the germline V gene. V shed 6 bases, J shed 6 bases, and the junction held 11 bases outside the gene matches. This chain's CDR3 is CASSNEGAIPQPQHF. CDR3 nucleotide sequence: TGTGCCAGCAGTAACGAGGGGGCGATTCCTCAGCCCCAGCATTTT.

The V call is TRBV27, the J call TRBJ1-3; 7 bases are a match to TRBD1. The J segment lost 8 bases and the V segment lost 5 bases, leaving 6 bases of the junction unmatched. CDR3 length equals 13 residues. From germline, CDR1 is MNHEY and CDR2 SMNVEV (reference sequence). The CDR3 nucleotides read TGTGCCAGCAGTCCTCGACAGGGACACACCATATATTTT. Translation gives CASSPRQGHTIYF.

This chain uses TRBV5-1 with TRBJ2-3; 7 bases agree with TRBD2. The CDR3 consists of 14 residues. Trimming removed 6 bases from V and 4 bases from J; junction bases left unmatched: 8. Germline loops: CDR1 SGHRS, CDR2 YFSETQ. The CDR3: CASKIGGGPDTQYF. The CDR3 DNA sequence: TGCGCCAGCAAGATTGGGGGAGGGCCAGATACGCAGTATTTT.

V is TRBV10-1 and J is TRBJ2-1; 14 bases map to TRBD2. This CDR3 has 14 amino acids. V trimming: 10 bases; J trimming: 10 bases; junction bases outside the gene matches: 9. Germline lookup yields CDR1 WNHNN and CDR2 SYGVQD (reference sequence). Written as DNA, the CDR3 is TGCGCCACCTCGGGACTAGCGGGAGCTGGCGAGCAGTTCTTC. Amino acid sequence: CATSGLAGAGEQFF.

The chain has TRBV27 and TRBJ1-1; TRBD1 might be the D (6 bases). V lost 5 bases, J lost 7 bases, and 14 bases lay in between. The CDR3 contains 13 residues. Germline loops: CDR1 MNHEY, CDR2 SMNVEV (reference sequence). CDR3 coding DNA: TGTGCCAGCAGTGCCCAGGGAGGGGGTGAAGCTTTCTTT. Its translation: CASSAQGGGEAFF.

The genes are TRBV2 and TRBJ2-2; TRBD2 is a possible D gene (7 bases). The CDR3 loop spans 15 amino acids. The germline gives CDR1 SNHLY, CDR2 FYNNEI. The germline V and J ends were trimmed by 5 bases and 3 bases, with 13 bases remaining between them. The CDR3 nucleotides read TGTGCCAGCAGTAAGGGGGGGCTGCACACCGGGGAGCTGTTTTTT. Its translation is CASSKGGLHTGELFF.

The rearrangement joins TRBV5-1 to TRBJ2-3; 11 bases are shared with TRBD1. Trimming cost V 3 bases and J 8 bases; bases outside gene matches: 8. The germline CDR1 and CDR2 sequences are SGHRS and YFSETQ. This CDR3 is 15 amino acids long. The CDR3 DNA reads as TGCGCCAGCAGCTCCGGACAGGGGGCCCCAGTTACGCAGTATTTT. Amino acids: CASSSGQGAPVTQYF.

The CDR3 bases are TGTGCCAGCCCCGCCCCGGGTCTAAACACTGAAGCTTTCTTT. Translating it yields CASPAPGLNTEAFF. The gene calls are TRBV28 and TRBJ1-1; unclear D gene. Germline V gene sequence: CDR1 MDHEN, CDR2 SYDVKM. The V gene lost 8 bases and the J gene lost 2 bases, with 15 bases spanning the gap. The CDR3 is 14 amino acids.

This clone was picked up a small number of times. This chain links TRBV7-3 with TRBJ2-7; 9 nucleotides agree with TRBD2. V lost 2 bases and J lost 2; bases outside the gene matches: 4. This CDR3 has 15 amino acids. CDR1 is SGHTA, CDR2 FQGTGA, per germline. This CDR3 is CASSLSSGVTYEQYF. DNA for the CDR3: TGTGCCAGCAGCTTATCTAGCGGGGTAACCTACGAGCAGTACTTC.

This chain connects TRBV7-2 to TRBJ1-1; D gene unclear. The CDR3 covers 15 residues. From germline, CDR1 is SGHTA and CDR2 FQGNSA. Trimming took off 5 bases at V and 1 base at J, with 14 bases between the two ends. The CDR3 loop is CASSLRRVGNTEAFF. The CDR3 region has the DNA TGTGCCAGCAGCCTACGGCGGGTTGGGAACACTGAAGCTTTCTTT.

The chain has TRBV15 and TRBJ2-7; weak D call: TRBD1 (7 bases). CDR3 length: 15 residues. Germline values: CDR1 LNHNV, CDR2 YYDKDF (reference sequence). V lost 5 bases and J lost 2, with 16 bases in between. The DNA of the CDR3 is TGTGCCACCAGCCCGAGGAGGGACAGTCCCTACGAGCAGTACTTC. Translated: CATSPRRDSPYEQYF.

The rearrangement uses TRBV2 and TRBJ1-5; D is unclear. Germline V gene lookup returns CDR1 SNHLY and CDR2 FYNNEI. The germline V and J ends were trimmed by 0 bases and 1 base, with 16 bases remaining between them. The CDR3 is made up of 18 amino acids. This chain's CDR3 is CASSEAVKGIWSNQPQHF. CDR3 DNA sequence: TGTGCCAGCAGTGAAGCGGTTAAGGGAATTTGGAGCAATCAGCCCCAGCATTTT.

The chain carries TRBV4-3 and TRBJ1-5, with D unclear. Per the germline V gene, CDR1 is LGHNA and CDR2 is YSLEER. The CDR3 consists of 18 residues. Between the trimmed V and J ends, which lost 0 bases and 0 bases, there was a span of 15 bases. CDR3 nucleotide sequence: TGCGCCAGCAGCCAAGATAAAAGGGCACGTAATAGCAATCAGCCCCAGCATTTT. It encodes CASSQDKRARNSNQPQHF.

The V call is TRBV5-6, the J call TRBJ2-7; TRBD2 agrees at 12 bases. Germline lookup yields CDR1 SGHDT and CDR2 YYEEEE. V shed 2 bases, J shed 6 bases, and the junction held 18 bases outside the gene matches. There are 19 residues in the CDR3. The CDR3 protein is CASSFNRASWTSGMVEQYF. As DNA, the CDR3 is TGTGCCAGCAGCTTTAACAGGGCCAGTTGGACTAGCGGGATGGTCGAGCAGTACTTC.

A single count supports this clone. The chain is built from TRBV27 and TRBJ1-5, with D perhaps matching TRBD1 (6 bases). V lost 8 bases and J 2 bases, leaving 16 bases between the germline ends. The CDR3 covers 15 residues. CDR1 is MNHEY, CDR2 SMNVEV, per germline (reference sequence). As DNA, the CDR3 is TGTGCCAGCGACCCACAGGGTAAGGGCAATCAGCCCCAGCATTTT. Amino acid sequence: CASDPQGKGNQPQHF.

CDR3 in DNA: TGTGCCAGCAGCCCAGGTCAGGGCCCCTACAATGAGCAGTTCTTC. This translates into CASSPGQGPYNEQFF. The V gene is TRBV9, the J gene TRBJ2-1; D is possibly TRBD1 (5 bases). CDR3 length equals 15 residues. The germline V gene encodes CDR1 SGDLS and CDR2 YYNGEE. Trimming cost V 4 bases and J 2 bases, with 13 bases left between them.

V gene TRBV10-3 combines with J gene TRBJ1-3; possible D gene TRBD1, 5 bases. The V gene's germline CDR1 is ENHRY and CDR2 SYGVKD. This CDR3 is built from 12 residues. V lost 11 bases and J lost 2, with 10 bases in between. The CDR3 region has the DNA TGTGCCCCAAAAGGGGCTGGAAACACCATATATTTT. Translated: CAPKGAGNTIYF.

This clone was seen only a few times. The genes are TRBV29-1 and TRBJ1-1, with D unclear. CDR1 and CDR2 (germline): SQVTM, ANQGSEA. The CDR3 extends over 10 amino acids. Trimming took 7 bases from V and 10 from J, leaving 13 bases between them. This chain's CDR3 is CSAWRNGAFF. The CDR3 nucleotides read TGCAGCGCTTGGAGAAATGGAGCTTTCTTT. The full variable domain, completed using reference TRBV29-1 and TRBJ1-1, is SAVISQKPSRDICQRGTSLTIQCQVDSQVTMMFWYRQQPGQSLTLIATANQGSEATYESGFVIDKFPISRPNLTFSTLTVSNMSPEDSSIYLCSAWRNGAFFGQGTRLTVV.

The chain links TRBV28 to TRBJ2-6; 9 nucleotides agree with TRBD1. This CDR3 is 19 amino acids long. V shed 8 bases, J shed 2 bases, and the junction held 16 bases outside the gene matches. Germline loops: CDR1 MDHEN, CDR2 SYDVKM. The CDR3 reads CASVPTLETGGPGANVLTF. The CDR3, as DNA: TGTGCCAGCGTTCCGACTCTGGAGACAGGGGGACCTGGGGCCAACGTCCTGACTTTC.

The CDR3 reads CASSYSSVTGYTF. CDR3 nucleotide sequence: TGTGCCAGCAGTTACTCGTCAGTTACTGGCTACACCTTC. The rearrangement links TRBV6-5 to TRBJ1-2; no definite D call. V lost 0 bases, J lost 7 bases, and 9 bases lay in between. CDR1 and CDR2 from the germline V gene are MNHEY and SVGAGI. This CDR3 region has 13 residues.

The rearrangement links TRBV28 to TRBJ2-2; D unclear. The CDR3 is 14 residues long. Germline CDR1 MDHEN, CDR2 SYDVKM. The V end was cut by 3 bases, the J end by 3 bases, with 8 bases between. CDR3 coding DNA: TGTGCCAGCAGTTTGGTTAGTCACACCGGGGAGCTGTTTTTT. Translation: CASSLVSHTGELFF.